This T cell receptor beta chain stems from a study of blood T cell repertoires in COVID-19. Trimming pared 4 bases from V and 2 bases from J, leaving 12 bases between. Germline V gene data show CDR1 as SGHRS and CDR2 as YFSETQ. The CDR3 loop spans 14 amino acids. Repertoires were generated with immunoSEQ multiplex PCR, while TCRdb's copy carries only in-frame clones and drops some. In the table there are 200,000 to 250,000 clones, roughly 84% of which are singletons. The TCR was taken from a woman between 35 and 50 years old who had recovered from COVID-19. The sequenced sample was PBMCs or T cells enriched from blood (not recorded which). The chain uses TRBV5-1 and TRBJ2-5; possible D gene TRBD1, 5 bases. The CDR3 is CASSPDKSQETQYF. The CDR3 DNA sequence: TGCGCCAGCAGCCCGGACAAGAGTCAAGAGACCCAGTACTTC.